This TCR beta chain emerged from a study of T cell repertoires in cytomegalovirus infection. TCRdb recomputed calls from the reads with MiXCR, one row per CDR3 protein. The sample has approximately 300,000 distinct CDR3 sequences, around 25% seen once. For this clonotype: The antigen remains undetermined.

Points from the study as a whole: In two of eight donors, the top clonotype was HLA-C-restricted CMV-specific.

The length of the CDR3 is 15 residues. Germline V CDR1 and CDR2: LNHDA, SQIVND (reference sequence). V was pared by 5 bases and J by 7 bases, with 8 bases of the junction left unmatched. The clonotype was recovered from a human donor in good health (CMV status not recorded). Some clones in this sample may be carry-over from other donors' samples. The input for sequencing was cultured PBMCs, taken from culture after CMV antigen stimulation. The rearrangement joins TRBV19 to TRBJ2-2; 9 bases fit TRBD1. The CDR3 DNA reads as TGTGCCAGTAGTCTCGGGACAGGGTTCATCGGGGAGCTGTTTTTT. Its protein product is CASSLGTGFIGELFF. The full variable domain, rest sourced from reference TRBV19 and TRBJ2-2, is DGGITQSPKYLFRKEGQNVTLSCEQNLNHDAMYWYRQDPGQGLRLIYYSQIVNDFQKGDIAEGYSVSREKKESFPLTVTSAQKNPTAFYLCASSLGTGFIGELFFGEGSRLTVL.